These 29 T cell receptor beta chains originate from one sample sequenced in a study of T cell changes during pregnancy in multiple sclerosis. Profiling relied on immunoSEQ multiplex PCR, and the TCRdb table lists in-frame clones only, not all of them. The sample holds approximately 100,000 clones, approximately 92% seen once. Here the sequenced sample was peripheral blood, taken in the second trimester of pregnancy. All receptors derive from a female donor with multiple sclerosis, enrolled in a pregnancy study.

This clone was seen only a few times. The V call is TRBV6-6, the J call TRBJ2-7; 9 bases fit TRBD1. Germline V gene lookup returns CDR1 MNHNY and CDR2 SVGAGI (reference sequence). This CDR3 comprises 15 residues. V lost 6 bases and J lost 2; bases outside the gene matches: 8. Written as DNA, the CDR3 is TGTGCCAGCAGCCACTCCGGGACAGGGCCCTACGAGCAGTACTTC. It encodes CASSHSGTGPYEQYF.

The J gene is TRBJ2-3, the V gene TRBV28, with TRBD2 as a possible D gene (6 bases). The CDR3 consists of 14 residues. CDR1 and CDR2 from the germline V gene are MDHEN and SYDVKM. Between the trimmed V and J ends, which lost 5 bases and 2 bases, there was a span of 11 bases. The CDR3: CASSMTSSTDTQYF. As DNA, the CDR3 is TGTGCCAGCAGTATGACTAGTTCCACAGATACGCAGTATTTT.

CDR3 residues: CASSPGLAAGETQYF. The CDR3 coding sequence is TGTGCCAGCAGTCCAGGACTAGCTGCCGGAGAGACCCAGTACTTC. The V and J genes are TRBV28 and TRBJ2-5, with 8 positions matching TRBD2. The V segment lost 5 bases and the J segment 4 bases; nucleotides outside the gene matches: 9. Germline CDR1 is MDHEN and CDR2 is SYDVKM. The CDR3 sequence is 15 residues long.

The V gene is TRBV9, the J gene TRBJ2-5; possible D gene TRBD2, 6 bases. The V end lost 1 base, the J end lost 5 bases, and 15 bases lay between the germline ends. Germline CDR1 is SGDLS and CDR2 is YYNGEE. The CDR3 extends over 15 amino acids. CDR3 DNA sequence: TGTGCCAGCAGCGTAAGCAGGGCGGGGATTGAGACCCAGTACTTC. Its protein is CASSVSRAGIETQYF.

Remarks on this clone: At one end, the junction sequence differs from germline, possibly due to a read error. This chain uses TRBV7-7 with TRBJ2-2; perhaps TRBD2 as D (7 bases). CDR3 length equals 15 residues. CDR1 SSHAT and CDR2 FNYEAQ come from the germline V gene (reference sequence). CDR3 sequence reads: CASRSGTTNTGELFF. The DNA for the CDR3 is TGTGCTAGCAGAAGCGGGACAACGAACACCGGGGAGCTGTTTTTT. The full variable domain, completed using reference TRBV7-7 and TRBJ2-2, is GAGVSQSPRYKVTKRGQDVTLRCDPISSHATLYWYQQALGQGPEFLTYFNYEAQPDKSGLPSDRFSAERPEGSISTLTIQRTEQRDSAMYRCASRSGTTNTGELFFGEGSRLTVL.

The chain is built from TRBV5-6 and TRBJ2-7; D may be TRBD1 (5 bases). V gave up 6 bases and J gave up 5 bases, with 12 bases separating them. CDR3 length: 12 residues. Germline V lookup: CDR1 SGHDT, CDR2 YYEEEE. CDR3 DNA sequence: TGTGCCAGCAAAGGGGCACGGGACGAGCAGTACTTC. It translates to CASKGARDEQYF. The variable domain in full, with the rest retrieved from reference TRBV5-6 and TRBJ2-7, is DAGVTQSPTHLIKTRGQQVTLRCSPKSGHDTVSWYQQALGQGPQFIFQYYEEEERQRGNFPDRFSGHQFPNYSSELNVNALLLGDSALYLCASKGARDEQYFGPGTRLTVT.

This chain joins TRBV21-1 and TRBJ1-1. TRBV21-1 is an annotated pseudogene. The CDR3 length is 15 residues. CDR3: CASSIPGRGKSEAFF. The CDR3 nucleotides read TGTGCCAGCAGCATTCCAGGCCGAGGGAAGTCTGAAGCTTTCTTT.

The chain is built from TRBV6-4 and TRBJ2-7, with D hard to call. Germline-derived CDR1 and CDR2 are MRHNA and SNTAGT. The V and J ends lost 3 bases and 0 bases respectively, with 12 bases between them. The CDR3 is 15 residues long. Written as DNA, the CDR3 is TGTGCCAGCAGTGAATCGACTGGTAGCTCCTACGAGCAGTACTTC. Amino acids: CASSESTGSSYEQYF.

V gene TRBV2 combines with J gene TRBJ2-5, with TRBD2 matching over 10 bases. Per the germline V gene, CDR1 is SNHLY and CDR2 is FYNNEI. Trimming at V came to 6 bases and at J to 3 bases, leaving 4 bases not matched to a gene. The CDR3 length is 14 residues. The chain's CDR3 is CASSPGTSEETQYF. The CDR3 region has the DNA TGTGCCAGCAGCCCCGGGACTAGCGAAGAGACCCAGTACTTC.

The rearrangement uses TRBV25-1 and TRBJ1-1; the D gene is possibly TRBD1 (6 bases). This CDR3 spans 14 amino acids. Trimming stripped 5 bases from V and 4 bases from J, with 14 bases between. In germline, CDR1 is MGHDK, CDR2 SYGVNS. The CDR3 coding sequence is TGTGCCAGCAGTTTAACAGGGATCGGCACTGAAGCTTTCTTT. Encoded protein: CASSLTGIGTEAFF.

V usage is TRBV2 and J usage is TRBJ2-7; 16 bases align to TRBD2. CDR1 is SNHLY, CDR2 FYNNEI, per germline. This CDR3 spans 16 amino acids. The J segment lost 8 bases and the V segment lost 4 bases, leaving 8 bases of the junction unmatched. CDR3 coding DNA: TGTGCCAGCAGTGCCGGGACTAGCGGGAGGGAACGGAAGCAGTACTTC. Translation: CASSAGTSGRERKQYF.

The rearrangement joins TRBV4-1 to TRBJ1-3, with D perhaps TRBD1 (5 bases). Deletions cut 3 bases from V and 4 bases from J, with 13 bases between. Germline CDR1 reads MGHRA; CDR2 reads YSYEKL. The CDR3 totals 15 residues. The CDR3, as DNA: TGCGCCAGCAGCCAGGGTGCAGGGAAAGGAAACACCATATATTTT. Translated: CASSQGAGKGNTIYF.

This chain uses TRBV6-5 with TRBJ2-7; possible D gene TRBD2, 7 bases. The CDR3 runs 15 residues. Trimming took off 0 bases at V and 7 bases at J, with 16 bases between the two ends. Germline CDR1 is MNHEY and CDR2 is SVGAGI. CDR3 nucleotides: TGTGCCAGCAGTTACTCGAGGGGGGGGGCTGATGAGCAGTACTTC. Translating gives CASSYSRGGADEQYF.

This chain links TRBV18 with TRBJ2-5, with a weak D call TRBD2 (6 bases). CDR1 is KGHSH, CDR2 LQKENI, per germline. The ends were cut back, 1 base at V and 2 bases at J, with 11 bases in the middle. The CDR3 contains 15 residues. The CDR3 loop is CASSPRLAKQETQYF. DNA of the CDR3: TGTGCCAGCTCACCACGGCTAGCGAAACAAGAGACCCAGTACTTC.

This chain joins TRBV11-2 and TRBJ2-4; D may be TRBD1 (5 bases). The CDR3 consists of 17 residues. V was clipped by 3 bases and J by 0 bases, with 15 bases between them. Germline CDR1 SGHAT, CDR2 FQNNGV. CDR3 residues: CASSFPVYRGAKNIQYF. CDR3 nucleotides: TGTGCCAGCAGCTTTCCCGTTTATAGGGGAGCCAAAAACATTCAGTACTTC.

This clone appeared once. The J gene is TRBJ2-3, the V gene TRBV9; D is perhaps TRBD2 (6 bases). Deletions cut 0 bases from V and 3 bases from J, with 14 bases between. Germline assignment: CDR1 SGDLS and CDR2 YYNGEE. This CDR3 spans 16 amino acids. The CDR3 is CASSVGTRGGTDTQYF. Written as DNA, the CDR3 is TGTGCCAGCAGCGTAGGGACGAGGGGAGGTACAGATACGCAGTATTTT.

The chain recombines TRBV29-1 with TRBJ1-2; no reliable D call. The CDR3 totals 13 residues. Germline CDR1 reads SQVTM; CDR2 reads ANQGSEA. The V and J ends lost 7 bases and 5 bases respectively, with 17 bases between them. CDR3 coding DNA: TGCAGCGCTCACTCCCGGACGGGGTATGGCTACACCTTC. Translating it yields CSAHSRTGYGYTF.

The chain is built from TRBV6-1 and TRBJ2-7; 9 positions agree with TRBD2. Germline values: CDR1 MNHNS, CDR2 SASEGT. V dropped 1 base and J dropped 2; count of bases not matched to a gene: 9. This CDR3 region has 17 residues. The CDR3 DNA reads TGTGCCAGCAGTGAAGGGGCGGGAGGGAAACCACCCTACGAGCAGTACTTC. Protein product: CASSEGAGGKPPYEQYF.

This clone was observed once. The chain carries TRBV28 and TRBJ2-2; maybe TRBD2 (5 bases). The V gene lost 2 bases and the J gene lost 6 bases, with 10 bases spanning the gap. Germline CDR1 reads MDHEN; CDR2 reads SYDVKM. This CDR3 has 14 amino acids. The CDR3 spells CASSLMLAAGELFF. As DNA, the CDR3 is TGTGCCAGCAGTTTAATGCTAGCCGCCGGGGAGCTGTTTTTT.

The genes are TRBV7-6 and TRBJ2-1; 7 bases map to TRBD2. The CDR3 is made up of 16 amino acids. Germline-derived CDR1 and CDR2 are SGHVS and FNYEAQ. Germline trimming cut 4 bases from V and 5 bases from J; bases unmatched to any gene: 11. The CDR3 spells CASSSPEAGDHNEQFF. The CDR3, as DNA: TGTGCCAGCAGCTCGCCTGAGGCGGGAGACCACAATGAGCAGTTCTTC.

The chain recombines TRBV28 with TRBJ2-7; D is possibly TRBD2 (6 bases). With 6 bases removed from V and 1 base from J, the gap between germline ends came to 19 bases. Germline V gene data show CDR1 as MDHEN and CDR2 as SYDVKM. The CDR3 extends over 16 amino acids. The CDR3 region is CASSSPGLTKSYEQYF. CDR3 in DNA: TGTGCCAGCAGCTCCCCGGGACTTACTAAATCCTACGAGCAGTACTTC.

The chain recombines TRBV11-3 with TRBJ2-1; tentative D call: TRBD2 (6 bases). This CDR3 is built from 12 residues. Trimming took off 4 bases at V and 11 bases at J, with 12 bases between the two ends. Looked up from germline, CDR1 is SGHNT and CDR2 is YENEEA. CDR3 in amino acids: CASSSEAGQQFF. The CDR3, as DNA: TGTGCCAGCAGCTCCGAGGCGGGACAGCAGTTCTTC.

The genes are TRBV4-1 and TRBJ2-3; 11 nucleotides align to TRBD2. CDR1 is MGHRA and CDR2 is YSYEKL in the germline V gene. CDR3 length: 16 residues. V shed 0 bases and J 13 bases; nucleotides not matched to a gene: 12. Here the CDR3 DNA reads TGCGCCAGCAGCCAAGATGGTATAGCGGGAGGGGGGGAGAAGTATTTT. Protein sequence: CASSQDGIAGGGEKYF.

V usage is TRBV5-1 and J usage is TRBJ2-5; 7 nucleotides align to TRBD1. This CDR3 spans 16 amino acids. Germline CDR1 and CDR2: SGHRS and YFSETQ. V lost 3 bases to trimming and J lost 1 base; unmatched junction nucleotides: 9. CDR3 nucleotides: TGCGCCAGCAGCTCCTCGACAGGGCCCGGCCAAGAGACCCAGTACTTC. Protein product: CASSSSTGPGQETQYF. Drawing the rest from reference TRBV5-1 and TRBJ2-5, the complete variable domain is KAGVTQTPRYLIKTRGQQVTLSCSPISGHRSVSWYQQTPGQGLQFLFEYFSETQRNKGNFPGRFSGRQFSNSRSEMNVSTLELGDSALYLCASSSSTGPGQETQYFGPGTRLLVL.

V and J are TRBV6-5 and TRBJ2-3; TRBD2 aligns across 7 bases. Germline V CDR1 and CDR2: MNHEY, SVGAGI. V shed 5 bases and J 1 base; nucleotides not matched to a gene: 6. The CDR3 is 15 amino acids. CDR3 sequence: CASSLGTNRTDTQYF. In nucleotides, the CDR3 is TGTGCCAGCAGTCTCGGGACTAACCGCACAGATACGCAGTATTTT.

This clone was seen a handful of times. V gene TRBV7-2 combines with J gene TRBJ2-2, with 11 bases aligning to TRBD2. Germline loops: CDR1 SGHTA, CDR2 FQGNSA. This CDR3 contains 15 residues. V lost 7 bases and J lost 4; bases outside the gene matches: 5. DNA for the CDR3: TGTGCCAGCAAACTAGCGGGAGTCGGCACCGGGGAGCTGTTTTTT. Its protein is CASKLAGVGTGELFF.

The rearrangement uses TRBV27 and TRBJ1-3; 7 bases match TRBD1. The germline V gene has CDR1 MNHEY and CDR2 SMNVEV (reference sequence). The CDR3 contains 17 residues. The trim removed 5 bases at V and 0 bases at J, leaving 10 bases unmatched. The CDR3 is CASSPWVRGSSGNTIYF. CDR3 bases: TGTGCCAGCAGTCCCTGGGTCAGGGGGAGCTCTGGAAACACCATATATTTT.

This chain connects TRBV6-5 to TRBJ1-2; 7 bases are shared with TRBD1. The V segment lost 6 bases and the J segment 7 bases; nucleotides outside the gene matches: 8. The CDR3 sequence is 13 residues long. Germline loops: CDR1 MNHEY, CDR2 SVGAGI. The CDR3 DNA reads TGTGCCAGCAGACCCACAGGGGCGGGTGGCTACACCTTC. Translated: CASRPTGAGGYTF.

This chain connects TRBV7-9 to TRBJ1-1, with TRBD1 as a possible D gene (6 bases). CDR3 size: 12 residues. Trimming took off 5 bases at V and 3 bases at J, with 7 bases between the two ends. CDR1 and CDR2 from the germline V gene are SEHNR and FQNEAQ (reference sequence). The CDR3 loop reads CASSRTDTEAFF. Written as DNA, the CDR3 is TGTGCCAGCAGCCGGACAGACACTGAAGCTTTCTTT. Looking up the rest from reference TRBV7-9 and TRBJ1-1 gives the full variable domain: DTGVSQNPRHKITKRGQNVTFRCDPISEHNRLYWYRQTLGQGPEFLTYFQNEAQLEKSRLLSDRFSAERPKGSFSTLEIQRTEQGDSAMYLCASSRTDTEAFFGQGTRLTVV.